This TCR beta chain came from a study of cytomegalovirus exposure and HLA in healthy donors (dated by TCRdb to about 2017). Regarding the complete study: In an earlier analysis of approximately 500 of the donors, 276 Gb of sequence data and 100 million or so unique TCR beta sequences from 150 million to 200 million T cells were reported. Four or five DR-DQ haplotypes were handled as single units for association and clustering because linkage in the cohort was strong. Among some 410 genotyped donors of the cohort, an average of around 250,000 unique TCR beta nucleotide sequences was sequenced per donor, of which about 19% were non-productive. Donor age, sex, ethnicity and CMV serostatus were compiled together with the repertoire data. A later genetic analysis used genome-wide SNP genotypes for about 60% of the roughly 700 donors, treating that subset as a discovery cohort. Both class I and class II loci were covered by HLA typing, at four-digit resolution. A later analysis re-analyzed previously published TCR beta repertoires from approximately 670 donors and added high-resolution HLA genotyping to study TCR occurrence patterns. The study profiled the T cell repertoires of hundreds of subjects by immunosequencing and related them to cytomegalovirus serostatus. All discovery cohort repertoires had been generated on a single sequencing platform. Among the roughly 390 genotyped donors, more than 70% belonged to the genetic ancestry cluster associated with self-reported Caucasian donors. An earlier analysis of 500 to 650 of the donors applied high-throughput TCR beta sequencing to assess whether each TCR beta V gene segment acted as functional or pseudogenic. Rather than using new phenotypic data, the later analysis identified candidate immune exposures from TCR beta sequences and from how often those sequences occurred across donors. The study aimed to test whether signatures of past pathogen exposure could be identified by cataloging public T cell receptors. Typing coverage differed by locus: A, B, C, DRB1 and DQB1 were typed in roughly 620-640 donors, DQA1 in 522, DPA1 in some 570, and DPB1 in 472. Roughly 290 gigabases of sequencing data and around 85 million unique TCR sequences made up an early release that covered nearly 650 HLA-typed donors. Besides the first cohort of approximately 710 subjects, a separate validation cohort made up of about 120 different subjects was used. To predict cytomegalovirus infection status, the study brought together high-throughput TCR immunosequencing, statistical association of individual TCRs with disease status, and machine learning.

The cohort was made up of under 800 healthy bone marrow donors. At the time of sampling, every cohort member was nominally healthy, though immune exposures that went unrecorded were likely present. The donor tested CMV seronegative and was one of the 352 seronegative cohort members. A peripheral blood sample was collected from each donor, and TCR beta sequencing was performed on peripheral blood mononuclear cells. The Qiagen DNeasy Blood Extraction Kit was used to extract genomic DNA from the blood cell samples. What the study reported, not specific to this receptor: V-gene and J-gene trimming of TCR beta chains was associated with a missense DCLRE1C variant in a later genetic analysis, and the association was replicated in an independent cohort. Because the 87-base-pair reads could not distinguish some IMGT-functional V segments, including TRBV6-2 and TRBV6-3, those segments were excluded. Strong co-occurrence of HLA alleles, especially DR and DQ, made assigning TCR associations to individual alleles difficult. A group of highly shared sequence variants was considered likely to be a technical artifact of the sequencing pipeline. HLA typing was unavailable for some donors at each locus, so association tests used only the typed subset. Linkage disequilibrium might explain the correlated functional status among segregating V segments, but an unknown experimental factor could not be excluded. Most TCR sequences were observed very rarely across donors, whereas some public TCRs were present in many individuals. A later analysis found that HLA-associated TCR beta chains were more clonally expanded and had lower generation probabilities than equally common non-associated chains. At a false discovery rate of 0.05, a later analysis linked 16,951 TCR beta sequences to specific HLA alleles. CMV serostatus was the only immune exposure information available for the cohort. The authors suggested that the approach could potentially be generalized to other disease states and immunological phenotypes. According to a later analysis, TCR association rates differed among HLA loci, with DRB1 alleles showing the most associated TCRs and HLA-C alleles showing the fewest. In a later analysis, most CMV-associated TCR beta chains were found to appear HLA-restricted, with HLA associations seemingly driven largely by CMV exposure. A later genetic analysis reported fewer N-insertions in productive TCRs among donors in an Asian-associated ancestry cluster than the 666-donor mean. In an earlier analysis of around 500 of the donors, most TCR beta V segments appeared in productive rearrangements about 90% or about 30% of the time, broadly matching IMGT annotations. Roughly uniform sequencing depth across donors was assumed in presence/absence analyses, although this assumption may not hold. A further reported finding was that TCR beta sequences accurately predicted the HLA-A and HLA-B alleles for most subjects in the first cohort. In vitro tests confirmed that a few of the cytomegalovirus-associated TCR beta chains recognize cytomegalovirus antigens. A later analysis reported that several top co-occurrence clusters appeared linked to parvovirus B19, influenza, CMV and Epstein-Barr virus. The earlier analysis of a few hundred of the donors excluded fewer than 20 rarely observed V segments, including chromosome 9 orphons, because counts were too low. Cytomegalovirus status was reported to be diagnosed by the classifier with high specificity and sensitivity in both the original and validation cohorts. This cohort had only TCR beta chains sequenced, and the lack of alpha or paired-chain data limited which features could be detected. A total of fewer than 200 TCR beta chains were listed by the study as associated with cytomegalovirus.

This clone was observed a few times. No antigen is known for it. Base qualities are not at hand, and no much larger clone is one base apart. A distance of 14 bases separates the germline ends of V and J, which lose 3 bases and 2 bases respectively. Looking up the germline V gene yields CDR1 MNHNS and CDR2 SASEGT. From the cysteine through the phenylalanine, the CDR3 covers 16 amino acids. The retained sequence is limited to the CDR3, 48 bases, with the frame set at the first base. Libraries were built with the immunoSEQ multiplex PCR assay. The multiplex PCR relied on a mix of 60 forward primers for TCR Vbeta segments and 13 reverse primers for TCR Jbeta segments. The CDR3 region of rearranged TCR beta genes was amplified from genomic DNA by a multiplex PCR assay. Amplified TCR beta libraries were sequenced as 87-base-pair reads on the Illumina HiSeq System. In the authors' own workflow: Across the 670 or so repertoires, a later analysis counted roughly 84 million unique TCR beta chains, roughly 11 million of which were shared by at least two donors. A nearest-neighbor algorithm error-corrected the raw reads and collapsed the reads into unique sequences, merging closely related sequences to remove PCR and sequencing errors. V, D and J gene segments were assigned by aligning CDR3 sequences to IMGT reference sequences. For a sequence to be retained, at least a six-nucleotide match to both a V gene segment and a J gene segment was required. Rearrangements were classified as productive when the CDR3 lacked stop codons and remained in frame with V and J, and all other rearrangements were classified as non-productive. Following IMGT convention, CDR3 was defined as the stretch from the second conserved V-encoded cysteine to the conserved J-encoded phenylalanine. Sequences without an unambiguous match to a single V gene segment were excluded from the earlier analysis of about 600 of the donors. In an earlier analysis of roughly 500 of the donors, V segments were called functional above 56.7% productive rearrangements and were called segregating when the between-donor standard deviation exceeded 5%. A statistical classification framework was developed to diagnose cytomegalovirus status using the catalog of TCR beta chain sequences. In a later analysis, TCR nucleotide sequences were compared against IMGT/GENE-DB human TR gene sequences so that V and J genes could be assigned. The TCRdist pipeline was used in a later analysis to assign CDR3 sequences and most-parsimonious VDJ recombination scenarios. In a later analysis, every TCR beta chain was defined by the combination of its CDR3 amino acid sequence and its V-gene family, and reads without a unique V-gene family were dropped. To address suspected cross-contamination and a sequencing artifact, a later analysis removed under 600 highly shared, low-generation-probability nucleotide sequences. In a later analysis, a clonal expansion index was calculated for each public chain from normalized within-repertoire ranks of inferred template counts. In a later analysis, generation probabilities were computed with a VDJ recombination model fitted to out-of-frame rearrangements, and the resulting probabilities were checked against IGoR. Hypergeometric tests were used in a later analysis to score TCR-TCR, TCR-HLA and TCR-CMV co-occurrence, with a repertoire-size bias correction applied to the TCR pairs. False discovery rates were estimated in a later analysis by permuting HLA or CMV assignments 20 times. In a later analysis, co-occurring TCRs were grouped with DBSCAN, and TCRdist sequence similarity was added when clustering was performed within HLA-allele-positive subsets. Repertoires with fewer than 30,000 or more than 120,000 public chains, plus five repertoires with anomalous nucleotide sharing, were excluded from co-occurrence clustering. The table comes from immuneACCESS by way of TCRdb, which keeps in-frame sequences with V and J called. Part of the clones is missing from these tables; in studies checked, under half for an unresolved V gene and the rest for unknown reasons. That table supplies the V and J calls and clone size; D and trimming were determined from the DNA. Counted in this sample were some 150,000 clones; approximately 81% of them appeared once. Jointly, the top ten make up 2.5% of the sample.

The TCR sequence derives from a boy younger than 10 in good health and CMV-seronegative. The chain couples TRBV6-1 to TRBJ1-5; matching of 5 bases hints at TRBD1 as the D gene. The material sequenced was PBMCs. CDR3 reads: CASSDGDGGGNQPQHF. The sequenced DNA: TGTGCCAGCAGTGATGGGGACGGAGGGGGCAATCAGCCCCAGCATTTT.